This TCR beta chain was sequenced during a study of blood T cell repertoires in COVID-19. At the level of the study: The study drew acute and convalescent COVID-19 samples from the United States, Italy and Spain. Sample material is recorded as cDNA or gDNA derived from T cells, B-cell-depleted T cells, or PBMCs.

V lost 4 bases and J 0 bases, leaving 14 bases between the germline ends. The V gene's germline CDR1 is SQVTM and CDR2 ANQGSEA. The CDR3 length is 15 residues. In the study's own analysis: Amplification of reference gene primers provided the estimated nucleated cell counts. Sequencing used immunoSEQ multiplex PCR; TCRdb keeps in-frame clones, though not all of them. Clonal size and the V and J genes are those of that table, whereas D and trimming came from the DNA. This sample has about 39,000 clones; around 95% occur once, and the top ten carry about 4%. The receptor's source is a human donor with active COVID-19. The donor label of this sample is uncertain. V is TRBV29-1 and J is TRBJ2-3; no reliable D call. The specimen was peripheral blood. The DNA for the CDR3 is TGCAGCGTTGTTTCCCGCGACACCAGCACAGATACGCAGTATTTT. Translated: CSVVSRDTSTDTQYF.